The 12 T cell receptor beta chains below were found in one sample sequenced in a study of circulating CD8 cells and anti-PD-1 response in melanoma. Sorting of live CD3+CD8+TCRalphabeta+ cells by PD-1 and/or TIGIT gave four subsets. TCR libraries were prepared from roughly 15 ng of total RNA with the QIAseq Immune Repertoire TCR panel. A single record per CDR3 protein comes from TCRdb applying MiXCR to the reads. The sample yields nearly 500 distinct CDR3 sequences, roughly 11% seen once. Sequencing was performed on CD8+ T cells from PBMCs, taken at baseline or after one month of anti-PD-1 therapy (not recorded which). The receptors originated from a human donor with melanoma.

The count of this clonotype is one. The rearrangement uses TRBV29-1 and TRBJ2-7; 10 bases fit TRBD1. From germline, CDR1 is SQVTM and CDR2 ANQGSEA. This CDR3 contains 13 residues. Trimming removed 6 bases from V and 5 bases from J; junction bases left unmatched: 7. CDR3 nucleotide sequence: TGCAGCGTACGGACAGGGGGTGGACACGAGCAGTACTTC. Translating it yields CSVRTGGGHEQYF.

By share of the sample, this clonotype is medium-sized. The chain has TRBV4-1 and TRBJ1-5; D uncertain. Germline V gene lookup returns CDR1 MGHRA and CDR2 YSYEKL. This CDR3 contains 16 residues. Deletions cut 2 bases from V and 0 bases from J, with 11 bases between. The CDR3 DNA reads TGCGCCAGCAGCCAAAACACGGACTCTAGCAATCAGCCCCAGCATTTT. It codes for CASSQNTDSSNQPQHF.

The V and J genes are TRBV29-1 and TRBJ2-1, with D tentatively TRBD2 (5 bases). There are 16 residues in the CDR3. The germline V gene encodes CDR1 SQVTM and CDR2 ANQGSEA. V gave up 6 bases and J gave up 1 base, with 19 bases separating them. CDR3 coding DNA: TGCAGCGTCGGAGGTCGTCACACCGAGTCCTACAATGAGCAGTTCTTC. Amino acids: CSVGGRHTESYNEQFF.

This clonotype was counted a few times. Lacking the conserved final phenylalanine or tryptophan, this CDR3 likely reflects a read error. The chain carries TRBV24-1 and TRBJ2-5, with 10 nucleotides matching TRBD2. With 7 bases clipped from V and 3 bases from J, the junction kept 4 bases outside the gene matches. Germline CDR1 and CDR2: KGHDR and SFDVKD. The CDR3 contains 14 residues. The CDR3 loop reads CATRPSGGEETQYL. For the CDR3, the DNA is TGTGCCACCAGGCCTAGCGGGGGAGAAGAGACCCAGTACCTC.

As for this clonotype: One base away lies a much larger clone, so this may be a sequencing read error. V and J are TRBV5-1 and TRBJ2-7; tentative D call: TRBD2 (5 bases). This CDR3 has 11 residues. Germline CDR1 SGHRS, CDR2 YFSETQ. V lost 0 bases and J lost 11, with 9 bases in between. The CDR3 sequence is CASSLGRDEYF. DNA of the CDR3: TGCGCCAGCAGCTTGGGACGGGATGAGTACTTC.

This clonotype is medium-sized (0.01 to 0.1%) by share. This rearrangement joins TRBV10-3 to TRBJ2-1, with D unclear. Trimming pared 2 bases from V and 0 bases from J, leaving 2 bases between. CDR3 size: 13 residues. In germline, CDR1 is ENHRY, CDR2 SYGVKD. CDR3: CAISENSYNEQFF. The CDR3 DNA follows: TGTGCCATCAGTGAGAACTCCTACAATGAGCAGTTCTTC.

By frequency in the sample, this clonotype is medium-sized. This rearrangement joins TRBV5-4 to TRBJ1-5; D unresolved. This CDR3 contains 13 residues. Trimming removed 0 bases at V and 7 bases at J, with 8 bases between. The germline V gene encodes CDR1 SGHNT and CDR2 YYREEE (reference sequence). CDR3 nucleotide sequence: TGTGCCAGCAGCTTGGAGTCCGCCCAGCCCCAGCATTTT. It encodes CASSLESAQPQHF.

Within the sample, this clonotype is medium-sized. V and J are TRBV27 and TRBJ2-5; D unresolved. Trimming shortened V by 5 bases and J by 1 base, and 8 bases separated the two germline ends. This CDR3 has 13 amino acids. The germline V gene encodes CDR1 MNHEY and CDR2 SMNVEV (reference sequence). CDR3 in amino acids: CASSRVVQETQYF. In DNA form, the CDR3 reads TGTGCCAGCAGTCGGGTAGTCCAAGAGACCCAGTACTTC.

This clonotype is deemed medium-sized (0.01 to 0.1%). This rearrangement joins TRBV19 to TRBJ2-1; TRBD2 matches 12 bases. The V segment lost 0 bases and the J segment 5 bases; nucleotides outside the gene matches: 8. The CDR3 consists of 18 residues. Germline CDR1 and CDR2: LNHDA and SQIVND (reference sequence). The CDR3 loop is CASSIDMTSGGPNNEQFF. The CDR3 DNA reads TGTGCCAGTAGTATAGATATGACTAGCGGGGGCCCTAACAATGAGCAGTTCTTC.

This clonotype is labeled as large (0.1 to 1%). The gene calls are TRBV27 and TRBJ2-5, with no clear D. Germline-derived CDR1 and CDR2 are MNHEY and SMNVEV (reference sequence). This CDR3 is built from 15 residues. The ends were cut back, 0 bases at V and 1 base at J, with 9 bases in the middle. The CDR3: CASSLSNAAQETQYF. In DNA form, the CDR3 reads TGTGCCAGCAGTTTATCGAACGCGGCCCAAGAGACCCAGTACTTC.

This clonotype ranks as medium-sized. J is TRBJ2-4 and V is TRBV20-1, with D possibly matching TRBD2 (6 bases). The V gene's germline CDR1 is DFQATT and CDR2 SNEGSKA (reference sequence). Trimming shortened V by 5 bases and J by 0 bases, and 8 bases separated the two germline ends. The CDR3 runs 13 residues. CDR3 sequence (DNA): TGCAGTGCTGGGGGACTAGCCAAAAACATTCAGTACTTC. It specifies CSAGGLAKNIQYF.

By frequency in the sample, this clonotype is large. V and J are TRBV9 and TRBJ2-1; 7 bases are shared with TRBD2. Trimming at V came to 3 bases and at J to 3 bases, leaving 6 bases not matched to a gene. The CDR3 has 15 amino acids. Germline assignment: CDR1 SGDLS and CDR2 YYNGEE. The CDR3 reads CASSAPGEGYNEQFF. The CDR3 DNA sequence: TGTGCCAGCAGCGCCCCCGGGGAGGGCTACAATGAGCAGTTCTTC. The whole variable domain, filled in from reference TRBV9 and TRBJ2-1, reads DSGVTQTPKHLITATGQRVTLRCSPRSGDLSVYWYQQSLDQGLQFLIQYYNGEERAKGNILERFSAQQFPDLHSELNLSSLELGDSALYFCASSAPGEGYNEQFFGPGTRLTVL.